This TCR beta chain stems from a study of blood T cell repertoires in COVID-19. Germline V CDR1 and CDR2: SGHAT, FQNNGV. The V and J ends lost 4 bases and 10 bases respectively, with 13 bases between them. This CDR3 region has 12 residues. The method was immunoSEQ multiplex PCR; TCRdb's version includes in-frame clones alone and lacks a portion of them. The table has 220,000 or so clones, 85% to 90% seen once. The sequence was obtained from a woman aged 18-35 years in a cohort exposed to, infected with or recovered from COVID-19 (not recorded which). This chain uses TRBV11-2 with TRBJ1-1; D ambiguous. Sequencing was performed on PBMCs or T cells enriched from blood (not recorded which). CDR3 protein: CASSSSSTVAFF. The CDR3 nucleotides read TGTGCCAGCAGCTCTAGTAGTACCGTAGCTTTCTTT.